This T cell receptor beta chain was observed in a study of T cell repertoires in cytomegalovirus infection. Turning to the study itself: CMV infection together with matching HLA type was indicated by public TCR beta signatures.

Using its own MiXCR run on the reads, TCRdb lists one record per CDR3 protein. This sample has 750,000 to 950,000 distinct CDR3 sequences, with 25% to 30% found just once. V shed 4 bases and J 3 bases; nucleotides not matched to a gene: 7. This CDR3 is built from 16 residues. Germline values: CDR1 SGHVS, CDR2 FQNEAQ. The sample holds many counts of this clonotype. Its specificity is unknown. The sequenced sample was cultured CD8+ T cells from PBMCs, obtained from culture after CMV antigen stimulation. The TCR originated in a human donor in good health (CMV status not recorded). Some clones in this sample may be carry-over from other donors' samples. The J gene is TRBJ2-2, the V gene TRBV7-8; the match to TRBD1 covers 8 bases. The CDR3 sequence: CASSSRTGKDTGELFF. The DNA of the CDR3 is TGTGCCAGCAGCTCCCGGACAGGGAAGGACACCGGGGAGCTGTTTTTT.